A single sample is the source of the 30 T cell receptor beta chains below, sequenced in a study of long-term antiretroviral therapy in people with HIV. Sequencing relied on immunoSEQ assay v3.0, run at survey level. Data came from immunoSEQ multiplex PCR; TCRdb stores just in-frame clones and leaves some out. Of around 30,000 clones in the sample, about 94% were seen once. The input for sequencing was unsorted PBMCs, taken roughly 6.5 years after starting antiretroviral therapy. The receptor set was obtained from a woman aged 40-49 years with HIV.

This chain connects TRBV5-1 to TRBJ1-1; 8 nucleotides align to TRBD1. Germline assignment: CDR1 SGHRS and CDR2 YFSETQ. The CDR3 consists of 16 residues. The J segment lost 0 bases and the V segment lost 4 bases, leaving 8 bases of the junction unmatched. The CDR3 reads CASSPMTGDVNTEAFF. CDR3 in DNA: TGCGCCAGCAGCCCCATGACAGGGGATGTGAACACTGAAGCTTTCTTT.

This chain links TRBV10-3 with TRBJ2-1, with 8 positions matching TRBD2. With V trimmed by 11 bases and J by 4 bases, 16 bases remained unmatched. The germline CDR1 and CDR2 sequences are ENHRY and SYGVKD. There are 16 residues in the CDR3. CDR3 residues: CAATGDFSGGYNEQFF. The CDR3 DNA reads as TGTGCCGCAACCGGGGACTTCAGCGGGGGATACAATGAGCAGTTCTTC.

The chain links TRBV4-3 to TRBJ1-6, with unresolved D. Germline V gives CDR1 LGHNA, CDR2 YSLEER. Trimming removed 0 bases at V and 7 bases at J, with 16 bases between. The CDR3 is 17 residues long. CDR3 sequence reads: CASSQDRYGFGNSPLHF. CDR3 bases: TGCGCCAGCAGCCAAGATCGGTATGGGTTTGGGAATTCACCCCTCCACTTT.

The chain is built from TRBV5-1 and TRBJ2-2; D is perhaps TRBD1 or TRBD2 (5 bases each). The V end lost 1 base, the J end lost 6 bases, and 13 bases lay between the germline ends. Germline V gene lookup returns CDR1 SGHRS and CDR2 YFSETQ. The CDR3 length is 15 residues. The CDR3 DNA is TGCGCCAGCAGCTTGATTCGGGGCTGGGCCGGGGAGCTGTTTTTT. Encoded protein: CASSLIRGWAGELFF.

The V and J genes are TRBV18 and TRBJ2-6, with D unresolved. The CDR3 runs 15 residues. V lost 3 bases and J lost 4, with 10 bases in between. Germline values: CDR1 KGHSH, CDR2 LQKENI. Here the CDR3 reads CASSPEAPGANVLTF. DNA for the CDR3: TGTGCCAGCTCACCTGAAGCCCCCGGGGCCAACGTCCTGACTTTC.

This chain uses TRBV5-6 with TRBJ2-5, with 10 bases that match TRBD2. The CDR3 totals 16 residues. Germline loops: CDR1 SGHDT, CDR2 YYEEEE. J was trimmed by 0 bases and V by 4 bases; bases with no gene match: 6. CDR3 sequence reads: CASSPRTSGYQETQYF. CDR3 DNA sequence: TGTGCCAGCAGCCCCCGGACTAGCGGCTACCAAGAGACCCAGTACTTC.

The CDR3 coding sequence is TGTGCCAGCATCCGGGACCCCGCCTACGAGCAGTACTTC. Its protein is CASIRDPAYEQYF. V usage is TRBV21-1 and J usage is TRBJ2-7. TRBV21-1 is annotated as a pseudogene. The CDR3 is 13 amino acids.

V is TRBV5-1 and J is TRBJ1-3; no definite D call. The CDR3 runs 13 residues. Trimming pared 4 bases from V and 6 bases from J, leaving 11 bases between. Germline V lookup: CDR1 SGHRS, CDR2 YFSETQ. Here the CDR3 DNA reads TGCGCCAGCAGCCTTTCGACCGAAAACACCATATATTTT. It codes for CASSLSTENTIYF.

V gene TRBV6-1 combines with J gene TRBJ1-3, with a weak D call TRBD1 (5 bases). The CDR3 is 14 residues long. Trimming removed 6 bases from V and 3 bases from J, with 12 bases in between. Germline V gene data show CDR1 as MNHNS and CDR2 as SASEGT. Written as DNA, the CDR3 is TGTGCCAGCAGGGGGAGGACATTTGGAAACACCATATATTTT. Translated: CASRGRTFGNTIYF.

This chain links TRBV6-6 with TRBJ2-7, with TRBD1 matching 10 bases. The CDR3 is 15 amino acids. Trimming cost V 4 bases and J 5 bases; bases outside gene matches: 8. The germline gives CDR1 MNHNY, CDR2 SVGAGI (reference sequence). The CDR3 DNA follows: TGTGCCAGCAGTTCCCAGGGGACAGGGGACAACGAGCAGTACTTC. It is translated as CASSSQGTGDNEQYF.

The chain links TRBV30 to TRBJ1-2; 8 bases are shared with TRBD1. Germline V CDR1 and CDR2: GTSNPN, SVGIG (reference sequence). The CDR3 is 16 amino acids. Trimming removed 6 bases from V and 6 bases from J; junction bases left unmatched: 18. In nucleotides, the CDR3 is TGTGCCTGTTGGGGTCTGGGACAGGCGACATACCATGGCTACACCTTC. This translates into CACWGLGQATYHGYTF.

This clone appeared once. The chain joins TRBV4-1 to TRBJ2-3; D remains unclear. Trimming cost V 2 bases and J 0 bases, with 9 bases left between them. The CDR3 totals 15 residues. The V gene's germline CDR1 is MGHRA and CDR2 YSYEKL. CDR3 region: CASSQRAGSTDTQYF. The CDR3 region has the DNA TGCGCCAGCAGCCAACGGGCTGGAAGCACAGATACGCAGTATTTT.

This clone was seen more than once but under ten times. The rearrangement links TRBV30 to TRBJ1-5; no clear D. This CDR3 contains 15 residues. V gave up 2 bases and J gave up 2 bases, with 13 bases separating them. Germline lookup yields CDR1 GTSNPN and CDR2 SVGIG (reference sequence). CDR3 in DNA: TGTGCCTGGAGTACCGACTTGACTGGCAATCAGCCCCAGCATTTT. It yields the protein CAWSTDLTGNQPQHF.

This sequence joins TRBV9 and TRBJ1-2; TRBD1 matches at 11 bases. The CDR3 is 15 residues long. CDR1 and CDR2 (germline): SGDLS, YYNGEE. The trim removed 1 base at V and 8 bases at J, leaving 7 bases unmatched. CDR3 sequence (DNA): TGTGCCAGCAGCGTAAGCGGGACAGGGGGAAAGGGCTACACCTTC. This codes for CASSVSGTGGKGYTF.

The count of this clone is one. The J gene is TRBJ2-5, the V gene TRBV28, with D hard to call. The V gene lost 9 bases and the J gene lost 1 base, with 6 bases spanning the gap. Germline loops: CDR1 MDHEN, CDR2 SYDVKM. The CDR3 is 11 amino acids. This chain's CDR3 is CARPPQETQYF. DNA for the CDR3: TGTGCCAGGCCACCCCAAGAGACCCAGTACTTC.

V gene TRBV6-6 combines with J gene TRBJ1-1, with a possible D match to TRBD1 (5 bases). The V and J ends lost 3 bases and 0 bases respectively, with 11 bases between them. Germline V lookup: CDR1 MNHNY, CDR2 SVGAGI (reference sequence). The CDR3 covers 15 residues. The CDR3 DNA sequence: TGTGCCAGCAGTTATCAGGGAGGTCTGAACACTGAAGCTTTCTTT. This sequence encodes CASSYQGGLNTEAFF.

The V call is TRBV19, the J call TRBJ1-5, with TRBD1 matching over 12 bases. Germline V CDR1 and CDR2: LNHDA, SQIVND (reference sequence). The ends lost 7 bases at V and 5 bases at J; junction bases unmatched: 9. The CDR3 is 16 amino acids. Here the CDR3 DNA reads TGTGCCAGTACCACCGGGACAGGGGGCGAGCATCAGCCCCAGCATTTT. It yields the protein CASTTGTGGEHQPQHF.

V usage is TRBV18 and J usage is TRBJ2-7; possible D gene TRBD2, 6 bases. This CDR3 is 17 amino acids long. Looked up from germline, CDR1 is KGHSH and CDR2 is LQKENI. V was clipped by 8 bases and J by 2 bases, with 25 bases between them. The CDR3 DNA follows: TGTGCCAGCCCGGGAGAGGATTGGGTTGAGGGCACCTACGAGCAGTACTTC. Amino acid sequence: CASPGEDWVEGTYEQYF. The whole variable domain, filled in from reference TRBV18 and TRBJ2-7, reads NAGVMQNPRHLVRRRGQEARLRCSPMKGHSHVYWYRQLPEEGLKFMVYLQKENIIDESGMPKERFSAEFPKEGPSILRIQQVVRGDSAAYFCASPGEDWVEGTYEQYFGPGTRLTVT.

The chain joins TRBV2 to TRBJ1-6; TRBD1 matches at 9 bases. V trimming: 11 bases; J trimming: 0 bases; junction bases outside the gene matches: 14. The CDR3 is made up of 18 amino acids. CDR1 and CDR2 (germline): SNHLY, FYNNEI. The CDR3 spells CAGGGQGSTSSYNSPLHF. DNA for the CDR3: TGTGCCGGAGGAGGACAGGGGTCGACGAGCTCCTATAATTCACCCCTCCACTTT.

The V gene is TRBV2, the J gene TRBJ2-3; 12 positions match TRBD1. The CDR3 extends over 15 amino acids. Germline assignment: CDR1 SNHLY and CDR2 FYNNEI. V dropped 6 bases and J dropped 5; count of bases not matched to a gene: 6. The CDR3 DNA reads TGTGCCAGCAGCTTCCGGGACAGGGGGCAAGATACGCAGTATTTT. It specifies CASSFRDRGQDTQYF.

The CDR3 sequence is CASSQGRDIRKLFF. The CDR3 nucleotides read TGCGCCAGCAGCCAGGGCCGGGACATACGAAAACTGTTTTTT. This rearrangement joins TRBV4-3 to TRBJ1-4; weak D call: TRBD1 (6 bases). The germline gives CDR1 LGHNA, CDR2 YSLEER. V was shortened by 3 bases and J by 10 bases, with 15 bases between the two germline ends. This CDR3 spans 14 amino acids.

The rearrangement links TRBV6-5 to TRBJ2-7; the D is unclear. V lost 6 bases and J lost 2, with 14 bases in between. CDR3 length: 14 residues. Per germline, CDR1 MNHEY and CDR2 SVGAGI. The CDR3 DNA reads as TGTGCCAGCAGGCCTACCCTCGGTCCCTACGAGCAGTACTTC. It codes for CASRPTLGPYEQYF.

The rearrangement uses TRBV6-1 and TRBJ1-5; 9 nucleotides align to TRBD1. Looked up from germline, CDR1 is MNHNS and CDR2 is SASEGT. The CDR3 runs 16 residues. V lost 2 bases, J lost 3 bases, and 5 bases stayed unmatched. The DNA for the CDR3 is TGTGCCAGCAGTGAAATGGACAGGGGAAACAATCAGCCCCAGCATTTT. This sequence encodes CASSEMDRGNNQPQHF.

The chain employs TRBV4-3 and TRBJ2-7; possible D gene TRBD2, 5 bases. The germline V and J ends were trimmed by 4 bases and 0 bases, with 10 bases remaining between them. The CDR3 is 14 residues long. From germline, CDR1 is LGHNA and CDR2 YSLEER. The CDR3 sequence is CASSPLGGSYEQYF. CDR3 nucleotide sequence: TGCGCCAGCAGCCCACTAGGCGGCTCCTACGAGCAGTACTTC.

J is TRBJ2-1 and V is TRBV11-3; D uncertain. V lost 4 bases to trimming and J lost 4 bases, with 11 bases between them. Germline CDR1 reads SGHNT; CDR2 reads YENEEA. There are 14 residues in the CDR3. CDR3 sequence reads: CASSSRLGYNEQFF. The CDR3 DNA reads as TGTGCCAGCAGCTCGAGACTGGGATACAATGAGCAGTTCTTC.

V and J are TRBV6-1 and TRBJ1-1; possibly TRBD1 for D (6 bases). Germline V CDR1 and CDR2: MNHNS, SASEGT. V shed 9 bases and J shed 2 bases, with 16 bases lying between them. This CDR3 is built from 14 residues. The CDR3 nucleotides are TGTGCCAGTCGGGGGGGCTGGCATAACACTGAAGCTTTCTTT. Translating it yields CASRGGWHNTEAFF.

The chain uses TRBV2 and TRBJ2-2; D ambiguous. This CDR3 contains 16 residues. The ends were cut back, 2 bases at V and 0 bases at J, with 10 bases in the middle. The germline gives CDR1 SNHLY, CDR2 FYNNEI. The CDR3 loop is CASSEFRATNTGELFF. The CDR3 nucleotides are TGTGCCAGCAGTGAATTTAGGGCAACGAACACCGGGGAGCTGTTTTTT. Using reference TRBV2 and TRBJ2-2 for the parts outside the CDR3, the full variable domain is EPEVTQTPSHQVTQMGQEVILRCVPISNHLYFYWYRQILGQKVEFLVSFYNNEISEKSEIFDDQFSVERPDGSNFTLKIRSTKLEDSAMYFCASSEFRATNTGELFFGEGSRLTVL.

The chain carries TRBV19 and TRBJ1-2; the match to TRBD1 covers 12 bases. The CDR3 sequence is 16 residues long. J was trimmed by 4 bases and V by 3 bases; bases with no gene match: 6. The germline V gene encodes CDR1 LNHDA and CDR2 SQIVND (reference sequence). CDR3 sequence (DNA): TGTGCCAGTAGTATCGGGGACAGGGGGCATATCTATGGCTACACCTTC. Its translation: CASSIGDRGHIYGYTF.

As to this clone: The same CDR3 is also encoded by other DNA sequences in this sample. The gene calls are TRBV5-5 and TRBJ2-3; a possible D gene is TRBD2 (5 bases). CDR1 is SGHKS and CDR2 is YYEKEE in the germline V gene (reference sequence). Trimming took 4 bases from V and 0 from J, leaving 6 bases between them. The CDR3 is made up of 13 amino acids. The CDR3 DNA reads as TGTGCCAGCAGCGAGGGAAGCACAGATACGCAGTATTTT. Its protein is CASSEGSTDTQYF.

CDR3 coding DNA: TGTGCCAGCAGACAGGATATGAACACTGAAGCTTTCTTT. Its translation: CASRQDMNTEAFF. The chain employs TRBV2 and TRBJ1-1, with a tentative D call TRBD1 (5 bases). V shed 6 bases and J shed 0 bases, with 8 bases lying between them. The CDR3 totals 13 residues. Germline V gene data show CDR1 as SNHLY and CDR2 as FYNNEI.